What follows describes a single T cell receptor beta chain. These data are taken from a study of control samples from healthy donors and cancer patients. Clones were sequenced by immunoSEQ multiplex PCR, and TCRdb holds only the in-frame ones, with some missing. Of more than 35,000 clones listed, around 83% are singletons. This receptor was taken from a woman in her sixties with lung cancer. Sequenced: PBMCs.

CDR3 bases: TGCAGCGTTGAGACGGACCGCGGCACTGAAGCTTTCTTT. Encoded protein: CSVETDRGTEAFF. The chain combines TRBV29-1 with TRBJ1-1; D is unclear. Trimming removed 3 bases at V and 4 bases at J, with 12 bases between. Germline V gives CDR1 SQVTM, CDR2 ANQGSEA. The CDR3 extends over 13 amino acids.